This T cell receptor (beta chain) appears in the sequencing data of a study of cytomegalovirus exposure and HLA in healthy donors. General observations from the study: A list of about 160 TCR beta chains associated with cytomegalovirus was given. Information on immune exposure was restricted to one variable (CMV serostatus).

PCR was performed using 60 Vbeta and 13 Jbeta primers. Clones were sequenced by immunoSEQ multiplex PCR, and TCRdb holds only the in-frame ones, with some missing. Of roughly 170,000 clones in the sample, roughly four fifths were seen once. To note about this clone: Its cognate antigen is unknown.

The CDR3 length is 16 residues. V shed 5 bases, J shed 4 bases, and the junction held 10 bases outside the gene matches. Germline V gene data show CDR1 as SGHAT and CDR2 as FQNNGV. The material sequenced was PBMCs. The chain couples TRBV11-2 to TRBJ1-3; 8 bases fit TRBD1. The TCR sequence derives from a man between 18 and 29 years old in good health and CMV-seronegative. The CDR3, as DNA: TGTGCCAGCAGCCCCCGCCCGGACAGGGACGGAAACACCATATATTTT. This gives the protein CASSPRPDRDGNTIYF.